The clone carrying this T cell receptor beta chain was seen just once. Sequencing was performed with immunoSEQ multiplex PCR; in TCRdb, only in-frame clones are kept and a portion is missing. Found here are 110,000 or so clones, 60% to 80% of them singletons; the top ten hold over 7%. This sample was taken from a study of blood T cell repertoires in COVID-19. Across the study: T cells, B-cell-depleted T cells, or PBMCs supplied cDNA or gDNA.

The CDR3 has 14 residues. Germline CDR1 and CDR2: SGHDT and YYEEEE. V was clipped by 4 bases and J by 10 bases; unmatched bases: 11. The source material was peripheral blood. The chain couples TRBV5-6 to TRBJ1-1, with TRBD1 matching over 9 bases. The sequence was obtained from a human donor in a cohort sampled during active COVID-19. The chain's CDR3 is CASSLGETGGVAFF. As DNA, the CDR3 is TGTGCCAGCAGCCTGGGGGAGACAGGGGGAGTAGCTTTCTTT.